This T cell receptor beta chain emerged from a study of blood T cell repertoires in COVID-19. About the research overall: T cells, B-cell-depleted T cells, or PBMCs provided the cDNA or gDNA that served as material.

Residents of about two dozen US areas, aged roughly 18 to 95 years, made up the participants. Cohort allocation depended upon clinical history that participants reported. The V gene lost 1 base and the J gene lost 0 bases, with 8 bases spanning the gap. Germline V lookup: CDR1 SGHDN, CDR2 FVKESK. The CDR3 spans 15 residues. In the authors' methods: Reference gene primer amplification in the assay estimated nucleated cell counts. Repertoires were generated with immunoSEQ multiplex PCR, while TCRdb's copy carries only in-frame clones and drops some. The D gene and trimming were derived from the DNA, and the V and J assignments and clone size from that table. The table has about 270,000 clones, more than 80% seen once.

The sequence derives from a woman aged 30 to 39 with acute COVID-19. J is TRBJ2-3 and V is TRBV14, with TRBD2 as a possible D gene (5 bases). Material for sequencing was PBMCs or T cells enriched from blood (not recorded which). CDR3 in DNA: TGTGCCAGCAGCCAAGGACGGACTAGCACAGATACGCAGTATTTT. Translation gives CASSQGRTSTDTQYF.